What follows describes a single T cell receptor (beta chain). This sample is drawn from a study of blood T cell repertoires in COVID-19. Germline V gives CDR1 SGHDN, CDR2 FVKESK. Trimming cost V 0 bases and J 1 base, with 18 bases left between them. The CDR3 totals 18 residues. The method was immunoSEQ multiplex PCR; TCRdb's version includes in-frame clones alone and lacks a portion of them. Among about 120,000 clones listed, about nine tenths were seen once. What was sequenced was peripheral blood. The chain employs TRBV14 and TRBJ1-1, with D perhaps TRBD1 (5 bases). The source is a human donor with active COVID-19. The donor label of this sample is uncertain. In DNA form, the CDR3 reads TGTGCCAGCAGCCAAGATATGTTGGGAGGGGCGACGAACACTGAAGCTTTCTTT. Amino acid sequence: CASSQDMLGGATNTEAFF. Full variable domain (rest looked up from reference TRBV14 and TRBJ1-1): EAGVTQFPSHSVIEKGQTVTLRCDPISGHDNLYWYRRVMGKEIKFLLHFVKESKQDESGMPNNRFLAERTGGTYSTLKVQPAELEDSGVYFCASSQDMLGGATNTEAFFGQGTRLTVV.